This T cell receptor (beta chain) was sequenced in a study of cytomegalovirus exposure and HLA in healthy donors. Study overall: From donors who were HLA-typed, an early data release held 80 million to 85 million unique TCRs.

On this clone itself: Its antigen is undetermined.

Study-wide results and caveats: Reports state that TCR beta sequences accurately predicted most subjects' HLA-A and HLA-B alleles.

The PCR contained 60 Vbeta and 13 Jbeta primers. Measured with immunoSEQ multiplex PCR; TCRdb has only the in-frame clones, and not every one. The sample shows about 200,000 clones, roughly 84% of them seen only once. The junction had 10 bases not matched to a gene; V was cut back by 5 bases and J by 7 bases. This CDR3 has 15 residues. Germline-derived CDR1 and CDR2 are MDHEN and SYDVKM. Sequencing input: PBMCs. This sequence joins TRBV28 and TRBJ1-2; 10 nucleotides line up with TRBD1. The TCR originated in a man in his forties or fifties in good health and CMV-seronegative. Here the CDR3 reads CASSPGQGRRGGYTF. The CDR3 nucleotides read TGTGCCAGCAGTCCGGGACAGGGGCGTCGAGGTGGCTACACCTTC.